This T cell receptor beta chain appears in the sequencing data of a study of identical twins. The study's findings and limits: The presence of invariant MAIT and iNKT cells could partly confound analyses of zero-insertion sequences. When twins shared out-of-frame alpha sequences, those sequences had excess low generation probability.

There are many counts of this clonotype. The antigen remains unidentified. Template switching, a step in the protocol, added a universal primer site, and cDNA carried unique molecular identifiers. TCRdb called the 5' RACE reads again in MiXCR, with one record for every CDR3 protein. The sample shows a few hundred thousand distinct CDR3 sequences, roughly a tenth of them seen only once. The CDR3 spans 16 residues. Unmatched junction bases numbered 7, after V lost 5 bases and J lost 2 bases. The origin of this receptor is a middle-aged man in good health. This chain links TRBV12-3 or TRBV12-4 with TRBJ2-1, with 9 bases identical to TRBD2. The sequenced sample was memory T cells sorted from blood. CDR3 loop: CASSMRAGGPYNEQFF. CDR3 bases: TGTGCCAGCAGTATGCGAGCGGGAGGACCCTACAATGAGCAGTTCTTC.